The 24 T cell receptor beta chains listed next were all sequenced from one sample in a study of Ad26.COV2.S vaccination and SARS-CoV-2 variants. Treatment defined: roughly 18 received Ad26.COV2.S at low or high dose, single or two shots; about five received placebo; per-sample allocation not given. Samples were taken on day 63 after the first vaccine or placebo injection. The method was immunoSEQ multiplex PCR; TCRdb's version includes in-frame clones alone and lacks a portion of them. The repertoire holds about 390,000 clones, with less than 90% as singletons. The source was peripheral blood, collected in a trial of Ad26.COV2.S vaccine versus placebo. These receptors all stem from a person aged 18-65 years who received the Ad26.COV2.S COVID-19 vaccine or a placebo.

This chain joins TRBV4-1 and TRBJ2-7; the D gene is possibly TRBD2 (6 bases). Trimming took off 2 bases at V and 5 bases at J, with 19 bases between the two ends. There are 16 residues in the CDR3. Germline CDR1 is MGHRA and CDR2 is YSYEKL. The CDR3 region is CASSQRAGTRLHEQYF. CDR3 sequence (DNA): TGCGCCAGCAGCCAACGAGCGGGTACCAGGTTGCACGAGCAGTACTTC.

CDR3 nucleotide sequence: TGTGCCAGCAGTGAATTCGGACAGGGAAACACCATATATTTT. Protein sequence: CASSEFGQGNTIYF. The chain has TRBV6-1 and TRBJ1-3; D is possibly TRBD1 (6 bases). CDR1 is MNHNS, CDR2 SASEGT, per germline. The CDR3 runs 14 residues. V was cut by 2 bases and J by 4 bases, with 9 bases left in between.

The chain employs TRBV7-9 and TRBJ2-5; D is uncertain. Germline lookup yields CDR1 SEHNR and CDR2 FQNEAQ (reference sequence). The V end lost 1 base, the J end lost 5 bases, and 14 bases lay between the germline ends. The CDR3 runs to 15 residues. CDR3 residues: CASSLELLTGETQYF. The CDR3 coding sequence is TGTGCCAGCAGCTTAGAGCTCCTAACTGGGGAGACCCAGTACTTC.

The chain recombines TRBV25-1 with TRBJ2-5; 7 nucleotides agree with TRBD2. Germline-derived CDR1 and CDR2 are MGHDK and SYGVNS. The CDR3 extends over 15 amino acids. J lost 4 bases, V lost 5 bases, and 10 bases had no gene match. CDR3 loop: CASSSKGLYGETQYF. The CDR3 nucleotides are TGTGCCAGCAGTTCCAAGGGACTATATGGAGAGACCCAGTACTTC.

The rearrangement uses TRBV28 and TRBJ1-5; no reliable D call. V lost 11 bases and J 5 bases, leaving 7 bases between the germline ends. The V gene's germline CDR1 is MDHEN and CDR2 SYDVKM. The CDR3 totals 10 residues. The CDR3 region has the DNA TGTGCCGGCGGGGATCAGCCCCAGCATTTT. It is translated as CAGGDQPQHF.

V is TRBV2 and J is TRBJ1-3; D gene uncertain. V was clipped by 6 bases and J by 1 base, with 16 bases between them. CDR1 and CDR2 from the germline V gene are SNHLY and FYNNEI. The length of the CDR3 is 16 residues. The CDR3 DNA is TGTGCCAGCAGCCTAGCCTATTCGGGTTCTGGAAACACCATATATTTT. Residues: CASSLAYSGSGNTIYF.

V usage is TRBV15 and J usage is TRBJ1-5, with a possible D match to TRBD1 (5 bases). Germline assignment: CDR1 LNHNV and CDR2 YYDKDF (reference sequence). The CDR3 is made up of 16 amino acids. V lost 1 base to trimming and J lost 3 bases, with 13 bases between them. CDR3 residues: CATSRALYGANQPQHF. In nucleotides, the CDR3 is TGTGCCACCAGCAGAGCGCTCTACGGGGCCAATCAGCCCCAGCATTTT. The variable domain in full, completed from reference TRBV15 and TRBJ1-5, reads DAMVIQNPRYQVTQFGKPVTLSCSQTLNHNVMYWYQQKSSQAPKLLFHYYDKDFNNEADTPDNFQSRRPNTSFCFLDIRSPGLGDTAMYLCATSRALYGANQPQHFGDGTRLSIL.

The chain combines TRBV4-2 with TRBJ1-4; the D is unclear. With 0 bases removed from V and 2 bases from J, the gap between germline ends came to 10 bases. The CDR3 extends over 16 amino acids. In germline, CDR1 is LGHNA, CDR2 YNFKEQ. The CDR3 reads CASSQDRAATNEKLFF. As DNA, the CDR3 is TGTGCCAGCAGCCAAGATCGGGCAGCTACTAATGAAAAACTGTTTTTT.

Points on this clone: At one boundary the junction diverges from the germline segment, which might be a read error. The CDR3 DNA follows: TGTGCCAGCAGGGAAGGAGGGACCGGGGAGCTGTTTTTT. It encodes CASREGGTGELFF. V and J are TRBV6-1 and TRBJ2-2, with TRBD2 as a possible D gene (6 bases). CDR1 MNHNS and CDR2 SASEGT come from the germline V gene. CDR3 size: 13 residues.

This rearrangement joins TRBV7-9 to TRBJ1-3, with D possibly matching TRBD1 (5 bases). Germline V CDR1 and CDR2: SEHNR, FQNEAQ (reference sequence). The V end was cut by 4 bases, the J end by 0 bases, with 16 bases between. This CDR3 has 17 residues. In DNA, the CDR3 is TGTGCCAGCAGCTCCCGGAGGGGCTCGAGCTCTGGAAACACCATATATTTT. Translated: CASSSRRGSSSGNTIYF.

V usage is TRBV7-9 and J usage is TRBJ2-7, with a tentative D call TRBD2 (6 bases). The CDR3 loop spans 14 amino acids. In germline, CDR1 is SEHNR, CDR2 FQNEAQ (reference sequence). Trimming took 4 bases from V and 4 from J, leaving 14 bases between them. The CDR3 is CASSSPWGVYEQYF. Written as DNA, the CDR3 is TGTGCCAGCAGCTCACCTTGGGGGGTTTACGAGCAGTACTTC.

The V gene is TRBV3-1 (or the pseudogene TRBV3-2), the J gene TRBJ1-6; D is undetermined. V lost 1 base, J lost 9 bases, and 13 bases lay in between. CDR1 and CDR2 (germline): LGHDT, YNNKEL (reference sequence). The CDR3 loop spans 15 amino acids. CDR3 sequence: CASSQGPGRASPLHF. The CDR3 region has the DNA TGTGCCAGCAGCCAAGGTCCGGGTCGTGCTTCACCCCTCCACTTT.

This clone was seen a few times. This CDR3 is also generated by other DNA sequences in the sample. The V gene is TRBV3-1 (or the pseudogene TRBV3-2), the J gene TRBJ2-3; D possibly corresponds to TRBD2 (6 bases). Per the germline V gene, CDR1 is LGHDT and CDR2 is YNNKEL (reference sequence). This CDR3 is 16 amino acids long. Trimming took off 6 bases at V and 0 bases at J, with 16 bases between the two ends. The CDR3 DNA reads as TGTGCCAGCAGTCCCTTTAGCGGTTCTAGCACAGATACGCAGTATTTT. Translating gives CASSPFSGSSTDTQYF.

For the CDR3, the DNA is TGTGCCAGCAGCGCCGCCAGCGGGGGCTACGAGCAGTACTTC. Translation: CASSAASGGYEQYF. V usage is TRBV9 and J usage is TRBJ2-7; TRBD2 matches at 8 bases. Germline V CDR1 and CDR2: SGDLS, YYNGEE. The CDR3 consists of 14 residues. J was trimmed by 3 bases and V by 3 bases; bases with no gene match: 5. The complete variable domain, with remaining parts taken from reference TRBV9 and TRBJ2-7, reads DSGVTQTPKHLITATGQRVTLRCSPRSGDLSVYWYQQSLDQGLQFLIQYYNGEERAKGNILERFSAQQFPDLHSELNLSSLELGDSALYFCASSAASGGYEQYFGPGTRLTVT.

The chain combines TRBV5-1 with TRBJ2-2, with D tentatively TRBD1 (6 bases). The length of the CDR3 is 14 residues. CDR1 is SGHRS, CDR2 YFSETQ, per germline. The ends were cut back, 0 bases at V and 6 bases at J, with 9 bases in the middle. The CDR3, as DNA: TGCGCCAGCAGCTTGGCTACAGGGTCCGGGGAGCTGTTTTTT. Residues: CASSLATGSGELFF.

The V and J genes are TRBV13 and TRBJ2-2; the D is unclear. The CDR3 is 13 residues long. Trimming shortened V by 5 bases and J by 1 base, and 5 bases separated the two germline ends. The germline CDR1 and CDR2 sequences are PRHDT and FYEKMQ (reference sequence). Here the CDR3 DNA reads TGTGCCAGCAGCGTAGAGAACACCGGGGAGCTGTTTTTT. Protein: CASSVENTGELFF.

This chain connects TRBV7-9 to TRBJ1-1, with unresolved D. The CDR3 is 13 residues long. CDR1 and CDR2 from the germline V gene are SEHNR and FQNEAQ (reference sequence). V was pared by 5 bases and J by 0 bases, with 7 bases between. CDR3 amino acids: CASSGGMNTEAFF. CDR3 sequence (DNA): TGTGCCAGCAGCGGAGGTATGAACACTGAAGCTTTCTTT.

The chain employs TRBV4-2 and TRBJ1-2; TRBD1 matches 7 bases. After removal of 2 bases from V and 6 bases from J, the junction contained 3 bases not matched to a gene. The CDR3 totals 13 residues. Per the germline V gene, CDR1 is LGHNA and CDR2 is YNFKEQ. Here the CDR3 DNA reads TGTGCCAGCAGCCAAACCGACAGGGATGGCTACACCTTC. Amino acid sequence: CASSQTDRDGYTF.

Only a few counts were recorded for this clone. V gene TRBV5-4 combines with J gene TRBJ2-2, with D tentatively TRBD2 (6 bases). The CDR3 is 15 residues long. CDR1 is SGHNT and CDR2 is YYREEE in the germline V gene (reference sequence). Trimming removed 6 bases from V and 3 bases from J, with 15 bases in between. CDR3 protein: CASTPGTGDTGELFF. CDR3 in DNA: TGTGCCAGCACTCCCGGGACGGGGGACACCGGGGAGCTGTTTTTT.

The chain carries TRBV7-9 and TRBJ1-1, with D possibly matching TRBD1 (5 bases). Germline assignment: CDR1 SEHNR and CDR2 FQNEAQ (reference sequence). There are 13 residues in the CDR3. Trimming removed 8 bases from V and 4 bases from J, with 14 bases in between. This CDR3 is CASAKGRGTEAFF. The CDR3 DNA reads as TGTGCCAGCGCAAAAGGTAGGGGCACTGAAGCTTTCTTT.

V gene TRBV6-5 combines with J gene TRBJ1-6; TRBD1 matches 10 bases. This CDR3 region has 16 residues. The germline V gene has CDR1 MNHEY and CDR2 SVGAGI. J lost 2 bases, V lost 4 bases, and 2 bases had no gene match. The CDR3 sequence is CASSWGQGPYNSPLHF. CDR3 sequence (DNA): TGTGCCAGCAGTTGGGGACAGGGGCCCTATAATTCACCCCTCCACTTT.

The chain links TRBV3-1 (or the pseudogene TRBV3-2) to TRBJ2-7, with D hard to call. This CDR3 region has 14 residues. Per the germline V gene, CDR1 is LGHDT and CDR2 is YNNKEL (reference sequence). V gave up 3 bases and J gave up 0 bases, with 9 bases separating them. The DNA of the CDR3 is TGTGCCAGCAGCCAGTGGAACACCTCCTACGAGCAGTACTTC. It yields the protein CASSQWNTSYEQYF.

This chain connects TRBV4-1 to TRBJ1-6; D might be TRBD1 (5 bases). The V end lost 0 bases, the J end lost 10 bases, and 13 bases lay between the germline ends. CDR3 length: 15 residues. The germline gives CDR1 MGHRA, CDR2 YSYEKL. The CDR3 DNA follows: TGCGCCAGCAGCCAAGAGGGTAGGGGTGGCTCACCCCTCCACTTT. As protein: CASSQEGRGGSPLHF.

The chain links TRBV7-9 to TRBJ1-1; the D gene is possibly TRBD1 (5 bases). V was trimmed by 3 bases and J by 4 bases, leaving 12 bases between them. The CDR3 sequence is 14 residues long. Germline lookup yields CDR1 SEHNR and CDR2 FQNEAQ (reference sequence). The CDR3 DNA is TGTGCCAGCAGCTTTGGCGGGGGACGCACTGAAGCTTTCTTT. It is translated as CASSFGGGRTEAFF.